A single sample gave rise to the 24 T cell receptor beta chains below, sequenced in a study of T cell changes during pregnancy in multiple sclerosis. Clones were read by immunoSEQ multiplex PCR, and TCRdb kept only the in-frame ones, dropping some. The sample holds roughly 62,000 clones, 89% seen once. Material: peripheral blood, obtained in the first trimester of pregnancy. These receptors were collected from a female donor with multiple sclerosis, enrolled in a pregnancy study.

The chain carries TRBV5-6 and TRBJ1-2, with D tentatively TRBD1 (6 bases). The V end was cut by 4 bases, the J end by 0 bases, with 16 bases between. The CDR3 is 16 residues long. Germline CDR1 and CDR2: SGHDT and YYEEEE. CDR3 bases: TGTGCCAGCAGCCAAGCCGGACAGTATACTAACTATGGCTACACCTTC. Translation: CASSQAGQYTNYGYTF.

The V call is TRBV6-1, the J call TRBJ1-5; possibly TRBD1 for D (6 bases). This CDR3 spans 14 amino acids. CDR1 and CDR2 from the germline V gene are MNHNS and SASEGT. Trimming shortened V by 8 bases and J by 5 bases, and 16 bases separated the two germline ends. CDR3 nucleotide sequence: TGTGCCAGCGCCCGGACAGCCAAGGATCAGCCCCAGCATTTT. This codes for CASARTAKDQPQHF.

The genes are TRBV19 and TRBJ2-3, with TRBD2 matching 8 bases. The CDR3 totals 15 residues. The ends lost 7 bases at V and 14 bases at J; junction bases unmatched: 20. Germline V gene lookup returns CDR1 LNHDA and CDR2 SQIVND (reference sequence). The CDR3 coding sequence is TGTGCCAGTATTGGTGTCGGGAGGGCCGGTGTAGTATGGTATTTT. Translation: CASIGVGRAGVVWYF.

The chain recombines TRBV25-1 with TRBJ1-4; D possibly corresponds to TRBD1 (5 bases). The CDR3 totals 17 residues. Germline assignment: CDR1 MGHDK and CDR2 SYGVNS. Trimming took 1 base from V and 0 from J, leaving 12 bases between them. The CDR3 nucleotides read TGTGCCAGCAGTGAATGGGTGACAGACCCAACTAATGAAAAACTGTTTTTT. It yields the protein CASSEWVTDPTNEKLFF.

The V gene is TRBV6-5, the J gene TRBJ1-2; possible D gene TRBD1, 6 bases. Germline V gives CDR1 MNHEY, CDR2 SVGAGI. CDR3 length: 13 residues. With 7 bases removed from V and 7 bases from J, the gap between germline ends came to 16 bases. DNA of the CDR3: TGTGCCAGCATTCGACAGGAGGCCGGTGGCTACACCTTC. This gives the protein CASIRQEAGGYTF.

The chain has TRBV4-2 and TRBJ2-5; 7 positions match TRBD1. The germline V gene has CDR1 LGHNA and CDR2 YNFKEQ. J gave up 3 bases and V 0 bases, and 7 bases lay outside the gene matches. The CDR3 is 16 amino acids. CDR3 bases: TGTGCCAGCAGCCAAGATCGGTCCCAGGGGGAAGAGACCCAGTACTTC. Protein sequence: CASSQDRSQGEETQYF.

A single count supports this clone. DNA for the CDR3: TGTGCCATCAGTGAGCGGCTAGCAGAAGATACGCAGTATTTT. Protein sequence: CAISERLAEDTQYF. The rearrangement joins TRBV10-3 to TRBJ2-3; tentatively, D is TRBD2 (5 bases). The CDR3 has 14 amino acids. Germline V CDR1 and CDR2: ENHRY, SYGVKD. Trimming cost V 2 bases and J 5 bases, with 11 bases left between them.

The gene calls are TRBV5-4 and TRBJ2-3; 8 bases map to TRBD1. Per the germline V gene, CDR1 is SGHNT and CDR2 is YYREEE (reference sequence). Trimming took 0 bases from V and 9 from J; bases not matched to a gene: 6. The CDR3 loop spans 14 amino acids. The chain's CDR3 is CASSLETGVETQYF. In nucleotides, the CDR3 is TGTGCCAGCAGCTTGGAGACAGGGGTTGAGACGCAGTATTTT.

The chain couples TRBV6-5 to TRBJ2-7; 9 nucleotides align to TRBD1. Trimming removed 2 bases from V and 2 bases from J; junction bases left unmatched: 1. The CDR3 extends over 14 amino acids. Germline CDR1 reads MNHEY; CDR2 reads SVGAGI. CDR3 loop: CASSYRDRAYEQYF. The CDR3, as DNA: TGTGCCAGCAGTTACAGGGACAGGGCCTACGAGCAGTACTTC.

This clone has just one count. This chain links TRBV5-1 with TRBJ2-7; 12 positions match TRBD1. The CDR3 is made up of 15 amino acids. V dropped 0 bases and J dropped 6; count of bases not matched to a gene: 4. Germline values: CDR1 SGHRS, CDR2 YFSETQ. CDR3 in amino acids: CASSLAGTGGSEQYF. The CDR3 DNA follows: TGCGCCAGCAGCTTGGCCGGGACAGGGGGCTCCGAGCAGTACTTC.

The chain uses TRBV29-1 and TRBJ1-4; D is unresolved. CDR1 SQVTM and CDR2 ANQGSEA come from the germline V gene. V was shortened by 4 bases and J by 8 bases, with 11 bases between the two germline ends. The CDR3 totals 12 residues. CDR3 loop: CSVGDREEKLFF. The DNA for the CDR3 is TGCAGCGTTGGAGATCGGGAGGAAAAACTGTTTTTT.

This sequence joins TRBV6-5 and TRBJ1-3, with 8 nucleotides matching TRBD1. The junction had 4 bases not matched to a gene; V was cut back by 5 bases and J by 4 bases. Germline V gene data show CDR1 as MNHEY and CDR2 as SVGAGI. This CDR3 has 14 residues. The CDR3 here is CASSQQGVGNTIYF. Here the CDR3 DNA reads TGTGCCAGCAGTCAACAGGGGGTCGGAAACACCATATATTTT.

The V and J genes are TRBV4-2 and TRBJ2-7; tentative D call: TRBD2 (6 bases). Trimming cost V 0 bases and J 4 bases, with 10 bases left between them. The V gene's germline CDR1 is LGHNA and CDR2 YNFKEQ. The length of the CDR3 is 14 residues. The CDR3 DNA reads as TGTGCCAGCAGCCAAGAAGCGGAGGGTTACGAGCAGTACTTC. Translation: CASSQEAEGYEQYF.

The chain has TRBV5-8 and TRBJ2-1; TRBD2 might be the D (5 bases). The CDR3 consists of 15 residues. Germline-derived CDR1 and CDR2 are SGHTS and YDEGEE. Trimming pared 1 base from V and 11 bases from J, leaving 19 bases between. CDR3 sequence: CASSLYSGREHKQFF. For the CDR3, the DNA is TGTGCCAGCAGCTTGTATTCCGGCCGGGAACATAAGCAGTTCTTC. The full variable domain, with the rest looked up from reference TRBV5-8 and TRBJ2-1, is EAGVTQSPTHLIKTRGQQATLRCSPISGHTSVYWYQQALGLGLQFLLWYDEGEERNRGNFPPRFSGRQFPNYSSELNVNALELEDSALYLCASSLYSGREHKQFFGPGTRLTVL.

The table lists this clone with a count of one. The chain uses TRBV11-2 and TRBJ2-7; possible D gene TRBD1, 6 bases. In germline, CDR1 is SGHAT, CDR2 FQNNGV. The CDR3 spans 14 residues. Trimming stripped 5 bases from V and 5 bases from J, with 16 bases between. The CDR3 loop is CASSPIQGSHEQYF. For the CDR3, the DNA is TGTGCCAGCAGCCCTATTCAGGGGTCCCACGAGCAGTACTTC.

The V and J genes are TRBV7-6 and TRBJ1-2; TRBD1 is a possible D gene (6 bases). V was trimmed by 1 base and J by 5 bases, leaving 11 bases between them. There are 14 residues in the CDR3. Looked up from germline, CDR1 is SGHVS and CDR2 is FNYEAQ. The CDR3 reads CASSLGGTGYGYTF. CDR3 DNA sequence: TGTGCCAGCAGCTTAGGGGGAACAGGGTATGGCTACACCTTC.

This chain uses TRBV11-2 with TRBJ2-2; maybe TRBD2 (6 bases). Trimming took 3 bases from V and 3 from J, leaving 14 bases between them. CDR1 and CDR2 from the germline V gene are SGHAT and FQNNGV. The CDR3 runs to 16 residues. DNA of the CDR3: TGTGCCAGCAGCTTGGTGGGGGGAACTGACACCGGGGAGCTGTTTTTT. This gives the protein CASSLVGGTDTGELFF.

This clone has a handful of counts. The chain recombines TRBV6-4 with TRBJ1-2; D possibly corresponds to TRBD1 (5 bases). CDR1 and CDR2 (germline): MRHNA, SNTAGT. The CDR3 is made up of 12 amino acids. Trimming left V 6 bases short and J 3 bases short, with 8 bases between. The CDR3: CASSSGDYGYTF. The DNA for the CDR3 is TGTGCCAGCAGCTCGGGGGACTATGGCTACACCTTC.

The chain joins TRBV27 to TRBJ1-1, with D perhaps matching TRBD1 (5 bases). The CDR3 is made up of 15 amino acids. V lost 7 bases and J lost 1, with 16 bases in between. Germline CDR1 reads MNHEY; CDR2 reads SMNVEV (reference sequence). The CDR3 sequence is CASTRGGTANTEAFF. The CDR3 DNA reads as TGTGCCAGCACCCGGGGGGGTACGGCGAACACTGAAGCTTTCTTT.

The genes are TRBV27 and TRBJ2-1; TRBD2 aligns across 7 bases. The CDR3 has 12 amino acids. The germline gives CDR1 MNHEY, CDR2 SMNVEV (reference sequence). V lost 7 bases and J lost 11; bases outside the gene matches: 8. CDR3 bases: TGTGCCAGCACCCTCGGGGGGATCCAGCAGTTCTTC. The encoded protein is CASTLGGIQQFF.

The V call is TRBV13, the J call TRBJ1-4; 10 bases fit TRBD1. V was clipped by 5 bases and J by 3 bases; unmatched bases: 6. Germline assignment: CDR1 PRHDT and CDR2 FYEKMQ (reference sequence). The CDR3 runs 16 residues. CDR3 in DNA: TGTGCCAGCAGCCTGGACAGGGGGTTCTCTAATGAAAAACTGTTTTTT. Protein product: CASSLDRGFSNEKLFF.

This clone was counted once. The J gene is TRBJ2-4, the V gene TRBV7-3; possible D gene TRBD2, 5 bases. The germline CDR1 and CDR2 sequences are SGHTA and FQGTGA. The V end was cut by 1 base, the J end by 0 bases, with 10 bases between. This CDR3 spans 16 amino acids. The CDR3, as DNA: TGTGCCAGCAGCTTAAATAGCGACGGAGCCAAAAACATTCAGTACTTC. Its translation: CASSLNSDGAKNIQYF.

This clone was seen a single time. The same CDR3 is also encoded by other DNA sequences in this sample. The rearrangement uses TRBV6-5 and TRBJ1-1; possibly TRBD1 for D (5 bases). Germline-derived CDR1 and CDR2 are MNHEY and SVGAGI. Between the trimmed V and J ends, which lost 0 bases and 5 bases, there was a span of 7 bases. This CDR3 region has 13 residues. CDR3: CASSYSGGTEAFF. CDR3 coding DNA: TGTGCCAGCAGTTACTCCGGGGGGACTGAAGCTTTCTTT.

This chain connects TRBV7-2 to TRBJ2-3; 14 bases are shared with TRBD2. V shed 11 bases and J 3 bases; nucleotides not matched to a gene: 7. The CDR3 has 15 amino acids. CDR1 SGHTA and CDR2 FQGNSA come from the germline V gene. CDR3 sequence: CADGTSGSRTDTQYF. CDR3 DNA sequence: TGTGCCGACGGGACTAGCGGGAGTCGGACAGATACGCAGTATTTT. The full variable domain, with the rest looked up from reference TRBV7-2 and TRBJ2-3, is GAGVSQSPSNKVTEKGKDVELRCDPISGHTALYWYRQSLGQGLEFLIYFQGNSAPDKSGLPSDRFSAERTGGSVSTLTIQRTQQEDSAVYLCADGTSGSRTDTQYFGPGTRLTVL.